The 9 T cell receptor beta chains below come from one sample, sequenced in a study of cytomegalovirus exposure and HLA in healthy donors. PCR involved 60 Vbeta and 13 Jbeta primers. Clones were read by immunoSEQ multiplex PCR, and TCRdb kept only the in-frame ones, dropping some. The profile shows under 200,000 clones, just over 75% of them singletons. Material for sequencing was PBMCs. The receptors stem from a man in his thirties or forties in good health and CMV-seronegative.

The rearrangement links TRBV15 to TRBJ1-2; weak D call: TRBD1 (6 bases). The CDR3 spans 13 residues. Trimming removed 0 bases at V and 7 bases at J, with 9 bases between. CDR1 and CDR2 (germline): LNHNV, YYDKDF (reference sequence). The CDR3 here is CATSRDKQGGYTF. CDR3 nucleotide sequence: TGTGCCACCAGCAGAGATAAACAGGGTGGCTACACCTTC.

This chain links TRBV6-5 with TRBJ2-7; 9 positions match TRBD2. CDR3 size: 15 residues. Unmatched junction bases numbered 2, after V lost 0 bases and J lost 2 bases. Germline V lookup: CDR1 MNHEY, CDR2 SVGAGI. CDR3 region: CASSYSLAGPYEQYF. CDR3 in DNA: TGTGCCAGCAGTTACTCCCTAGCGGGGCCCTACGAGCAGTACTTC.

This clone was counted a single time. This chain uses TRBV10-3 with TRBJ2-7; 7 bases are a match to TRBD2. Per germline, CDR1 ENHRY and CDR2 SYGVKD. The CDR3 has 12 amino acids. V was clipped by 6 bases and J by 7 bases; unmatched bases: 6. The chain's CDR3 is CAISPWGGEQYF. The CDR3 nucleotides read TGTGCCATCAGCCCTTGGGGAGGGGAGCAGTACTTC.

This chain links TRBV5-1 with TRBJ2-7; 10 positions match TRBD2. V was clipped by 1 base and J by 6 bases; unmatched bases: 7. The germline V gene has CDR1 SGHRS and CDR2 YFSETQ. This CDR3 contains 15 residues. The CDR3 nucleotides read TGCGCCAGCAGCTTGTGGCTAGCGGGAGTTGTCGAGCAGTACTTC. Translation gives CASSLWLAGVVEQYF.

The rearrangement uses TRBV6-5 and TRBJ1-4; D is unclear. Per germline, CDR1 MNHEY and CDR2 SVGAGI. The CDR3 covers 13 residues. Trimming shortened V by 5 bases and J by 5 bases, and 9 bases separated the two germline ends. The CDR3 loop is CASSPAPNEKLFF. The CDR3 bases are TGTGCCAGCAGTCCAGCGCCAAATGAAAAACTGTTTTTT.

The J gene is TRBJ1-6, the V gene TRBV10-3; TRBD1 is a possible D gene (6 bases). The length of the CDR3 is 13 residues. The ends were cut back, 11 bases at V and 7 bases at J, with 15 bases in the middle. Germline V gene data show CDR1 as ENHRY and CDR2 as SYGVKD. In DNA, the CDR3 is TGTGCCCTTTCAAGCGGACAGAATTCACCCCTCCACTTT. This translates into CALSSGQNSPLHF.

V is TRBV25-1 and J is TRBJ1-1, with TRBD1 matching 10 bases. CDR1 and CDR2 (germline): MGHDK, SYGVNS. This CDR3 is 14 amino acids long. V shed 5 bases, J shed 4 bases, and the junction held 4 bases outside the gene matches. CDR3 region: CASSRTGGATEAFF. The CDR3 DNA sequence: TGTGCCAGCAGTAGGACAGGGGGTGCCACTGAAGCTTTCTTT.

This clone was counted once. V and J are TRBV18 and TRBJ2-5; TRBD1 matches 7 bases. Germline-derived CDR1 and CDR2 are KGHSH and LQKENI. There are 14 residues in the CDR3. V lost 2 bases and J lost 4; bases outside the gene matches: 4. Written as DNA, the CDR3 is TGTGCCAGCTCACCAGGGGCAGGGGGAGAGACCCAGTACTTC. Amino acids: CASSPGAGGETQYF. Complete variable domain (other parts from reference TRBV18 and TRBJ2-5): NAGVMQNPRHLVRRRGQEARLRCSPMKGHSHVYWYRQLPEEGLKFMVYLQKENIIDESGMPKERFSAEFPKEGPSILRIQQVVRGDSAAYFCASSPGAGGETQYFGPGTRLLVL.

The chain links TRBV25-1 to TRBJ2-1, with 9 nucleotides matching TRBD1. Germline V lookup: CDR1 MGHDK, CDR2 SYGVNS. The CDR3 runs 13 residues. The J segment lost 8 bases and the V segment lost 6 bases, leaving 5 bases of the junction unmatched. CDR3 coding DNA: TGTGCCAGCAGGGGGACAGGGTACCATGAGCAGTTCTTC. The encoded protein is CASRGTGYHEQFF.